This entry describes one T cell receptor (beta chain). This entry comes from a study of graft-versus-host responses after intestinal transplantation. Study-wide context: Those transplanted obtained multivisceral, liver-intestinal, or isolated intestinal grafts.

The data were produced by immunoSEQ multiplex PCR, yet TCRdb's version contains in-frame clones alone and is incomplete. The sample includes under 100,000 clones, 80% to 95% of them seen just once. V was pared by 1 base and J by 5 bases, with 15 bases of the junction left unmatched. Germline V lookup: CDR1 SGHNT, CDR2 YENEEA. The CDR3 totals 18 residues. This rearrangement joins TRBV11-3 to TRBJ2-7, with 9 bases that match TRBD2. This clonotype was obtained from a human patient who received an intestinal transplant, so some T cells may come from the graft donor. The sequenced sample was PBMCs, obtained 453 days after intestinal transplant. The CDR3 nucleotides are TGTGCCAGCAGCTTAGGTCCCAGCCCCAGCGGGGGGTCCAACGAGCAGTACTTC. Its protein is CASSLGPSPSGGSNEQYF.